Here is one T cell receptor (beta chain) with its context. Its antigen is unknown. Base qualities are not provided; no much larger clone lies one nucleotide away. This sample was taken from a study of blood T cells in healthy people across ages (dated by TCRdb to the mid-2010s). In terms of the full investigation: Template switching captured roughly one uniquely barcoded TCR beta cDNA molecule per two T cells in model experiments. Using the same blood draw, the study looked at two additional independent replicas of 1 million unique cDNA reads for two donors, one aged 18 to 30 and the other aged 80 or older. The donors were split into four age groups: young (average roughly 15 years), middle-aged (about 40), aged (roughly 65) and long-lived (82). The study measured age-related changes in TCR beta repertoire diversity using deep sequencing normalized with unique cDNA molecular identifiers. To avoid experimental bias, donors of different ages were distributed randomly across sequencing lanes.

Reading from cysteine to phenylalanine, the CDR3 counts 15 amino acids. Kept here is only the CDR3 DNA, which spans 45 bases and is read in frame from base 1. V lost 4 bases and J lost 7 bases; the stretch between them is 21 bases long. CDR1 SGHRS and CDR2 YFSETQ are derived from the germline V gene. Receptors were amplified or captured by 5' RACE. Sequencing took place on an Illumina HiSeq 2500. A second PCR of roughly 7 to 11 cycles was performed with a sample-barcoded 5' primer and a J-beta primer mix. A template-switch 5' adaptor carrying 12 random nucleotides introduced a unique molecular identifier onto each TCR beta cDNA molecule. At least 3 million CDR3-containing paired-end reads were obtained from each sample. All of the RNA was converted into first-strand cDNA using the Mint cDNA synthesis kit, with a TRBC-specific oligonucleotide serving as the primer. Following uracil-DNA glycosylase treatment, all cDNA underwent a first 18-cycle PCR with the universal primers M1SS and BC2_uni_R. From the authors' description of their analysis: For normalization, 1 million high-quality reads, each with a distinct molecular identifier, were randomly selected from each sample. Reads with shared molecular identifiers were discarded instead of being binned into consensus sequences. CDR3 identification, clonotype clustering and error correction used MiTCR with a Q25 quality threshold and the strictest error-elimination algorithm. Lower-bound total TCR beta diversity was estimated with a nonparametric unseen species model using Euler transformation. TCRdb itself trimmed the public reads at Q25 with fastp, ran MiXCR and retained productive beta chains. One record per CDR3 amino acid sequence lists the most common genes and DNA. The V and J calls come from TCRdb's annotation, not from the publication. Present in this sample are over 1,500,000 distinct CDR3 sequences, around half of which were seen just once. The top ten constitute roughly 2.1% of the sample.

The roughly 39 donors, aged about 6 to 90 years, were systemically healthy Caucasian individuals from Russia. Each donor gave 8 to 10 milliliters of peripheral blood, drawn into EDTA-treated Vacutainer tubes. Ficoll-Paque density-gradient centrifugation was used to isolate PBMCs, with at least 7 million obtained per sample. Trizol reagent was used to extract total RNA from PBMCs, with at least 6 micrograms per sample. The percentages of naive CD45RAhigh/CD27high T cells were determined by flow cytometry on a PBMC aliquot from every donor. Results the study describes overall, beyond this receptor: Estimates of total diversity based on one million sequenced T cells were regarded as lower bounds and as underestimates. A strong correlation was found between observed TCR beta diversity and the percentage of naive T cells measured by flow cytometry. Donor CMV infection status was unknown, potentially confounding age-related changes in expanded clonotypes. The long-lived group showed more naive CD4+ T cells, fewer expanded clones and increased TCR diversity than the aged group, suggesting age selection. Observed TCR beta diversity per million T cells fell roughly linearly with age, and a significant reduction was already apparent by age about 43. Because profiling used bulk unsorted PBMCs, naive and antigen-experienced compartments could not be compared conclusively.

The sample consisted of blood. This sequence originates from a woman aged 40 to 49 in good health. The rearranged segments are TRBV5-1 and TRBJ2-7; a weak D assignment points to TRBD1 (7 bases agree). The DNA reads as follows: TGCGCCAGCAGCCTTCAGGGGGGCCCCACGGATGAGCAGTACTTC. It translates as CASSLQGGPTDEQYF.